This T cell receptor beta chain stems from a study of blood T cell repertoires in COVID-19. Assay used: immunoSEQ multiplex PCR; TCRdb lists only in-frame clones, some missing. Here the sample spans approximately 150,000 clones, around 74% being singletons. Germline CDR1 is PRHDT and CDR2 is FYEKMQ (reference sequence). With V trimmed by 2 bases and J by 0 bases, 4 bases remained unmatched. The CDR3 loop spans 18 amino acids. Material for sequencing was peripheral blood. The chain couples TRBV13 to TRBJ2-2; 12 bases agree with TRBD1. This sequence originates from a woman aged 55-69 years with COVID-19, enrolled during active disease. The CDR3 bases are TGTGCCAGCAGCTTATTTGGGACAGGGGGCGCGAACACCGGGGAGCTGTTTTTT. It specifies CASSLFGTGGANTGELFF. Looking up the rest from reference TRBV13 and TRBJ2-2 gives the full variable domain: AAGVIQSPRHLIKEKRETATLKCYPIPRHDTVYWYQQGPGQDPQFLISFYEKMQSDKGSIPDRFSAQQFSDYHSELNMSSLELGDSALYFCASSLFGTGGANTGELFFGEGSRLTVL.